A single sample gave rise to the 7 T cell receptor beta chains below, sequenced in a study of T cell responses to AZD1222 COVID-19 vaccine. Here immunoSEQ multiplex PCR was the method, and the copy in TCRdb shows in-frame clones only, minus some. In the table there are under 150,000 clones, around 91% of which are singletons. The sequenced sample was peripheral blood, obtained 28 days after the second AZD1222 dose. These TCRs come from an adult who received the AZD1222 COVID-19 vaccine.

This chain links TRBV6-4 with TRBJ1-1, with D maybe TRBD1 (6 bases). The CDR3 length is 13 residues. Germline CDR1 and CDR2: MRHNA and SNTAGT. Trimming cost V 6 bases and J 6 bases, with 14 bases left between them. DNA for the CDR3: TGTGCCAGCAGACCATACGAGGGGGCTGAAGCTTTCTTT. This translates into CASRPYEGAEAFF.

The genes are TRBV11-3 and TRBJ2-5; D is unclear. CDR1 is SGHNT, CDR2 YENEEA, per germline. V lost 0 bases and J 2 bases, leaving 1 base between the germline ends. The CDR3 has 12 amino acids. The CDR3 sequence is CASSLDQETQYF. CDR3 nucleotides: TGTGCCAGCAGCTTAGATCAAGAGACCCAGTACTTC.

The chain couples TRBV19 to TRBJ2-1; D is possibly TRBD1 (6 bases). Trimming pared 4 bases from V and 9 bases from J, leaving 19 bases between. Germline V gene lookup returns CDR1 LNHDA and CDR2 SQIVND (reference sequence). This CDR3 comprises 15 residues. In DNA, the CDR3 is TGTGCCAGTAGTACCCAGGGGAGCATGGGCAGTGAGCAGTTCTTC. Translation gives CASSTQGSMGSEQFF.

The V and J genes are TRBV19 and TRBJ1-1; a possible D gene is TRBD1 (5 bases). The CDR3 has 15 residues. The germline V and J ends were trimmed by 5 bases and 1 base, with 14 bases remaining between them. Germline V gene sequence: CDR1 LNHDA, CDR2 SQIVND (reference sequence). The CDR3 is CASSWGRRSNTEAFF. CDR3 in DNA: TGTGCCAGTAGTTGGGGGAGGAGATCGAACACTGAAGCTTTCTTT.

The chain links TRBV28 to TRBJ1-2; D unclear. The CDR3 length is 15 residues. Germline CDR1 is MDHEN and CDR2 is SYDVKM. Trimming cost V 2 bases and J 4 bases, with 14 bases left between them. DNA for the CDR3: TGTGCCAGCAGTTTACCCCCTCCTAACTTCTATGGCTACACCTTC. Translating it yields CASSLPPPNFYGYTF.

Of note for this clone: Different DNA sequences within this sample yield the same CDR3. The J gene is TRBJ1-5, the V gene TRBV19; D gene unclear. V lost 2 bases to trimming and J lost 0 bases, with 5 bases between them. The CDR3 is 14 residues long. Per germline, CDR1 LNHDA and CDR2 SQIVND (reference sequence). The CDR3 region has the DNA TGTGCCAGTAGTATAACGGGTAGCAATCAGCCCCAGCATTTT. Its translation: CASSITGSNQPQHF.

V and J are TRBV27 and TRBJ1-2; 7 bases fit TRBD1. The junction had 13 bases not matched to a gene; V was cut back by 7 bases and J by 8 bases. This CDR3 spans 14 amino acids. Germline values: CDR1 MNHEY, CDR2 SMNVEV (reference sequence). The CDR3 is CASTSTARGGGYTF. Written as DNA, the CDR3 is TGTGCCAGCACCTCCACCGCCAGGGGGGGCGGCTACACCTTC.